Here is one T cell receptor (beta chain) with its context. Its antigen remains unidentified. The run depth of the assay was deep. Produced via immunoSEQ multiplex PCR; TCRdb's table is partial and in-frame only. The sample has 1.6 million or so clones; approximately 98.5% are singletons. Germline CDR1 reads SGHDT; CDR2 reads YYEEEE. CDR3 length equals 14 residues. The V gene lost 1 base and the J gene lost 2 bases, with 8 bases spanning the gap. Every donor, a Caucasian adult, lived in Nashville, Tennessee. A split of CD4+ cells into CD45RA+ naive and CD45RA-negative memory subsets was performed. This entry is derived from a study of shared clonotypes between healthy human individuals. The study, taken as a whole, reports: An effect of sequencing depth on clonotype sharing among donors was expected.

This clonotype was sampled from a young man in good health. The J gene is TRBJ2-3, the V gene TRBV5-6; D call uncertain. Material: naive CD4+ T cells sorted from blood. Subset reported: CD45RA+ positively selected. The CDR3 DNA sequence: TGTGCCAGCAGCTTGTATATGTCCACAGATACGCAGTATTTT. It specifies CASSLYMSTDTQYF.